A selection of T cell receptor beta chains follows, all from one sample in a study of blood T cell repertoires in COVID-19. TCRdb's table, derived via immunoSEQ multiplex PCR, lists solely in-frame clones and lacks some. This sample yields about 200,000 clones, of which around 92% are seen a single time; more than 0.95% belongs to the top ten. The sample was peripheral blood. The receptors stem from a man aged 30-40 years with acute or convalescent COVID-19. Each CDR3 is given with its conserved first and last residue. Each record gives: D gene, clone size, J gene, V gene, CDR3 protein, CDR3 DNA. D genes are given only for firm matches. A row's size may be missing; if present it is once, few, many or a size class.

d_call: -; clone_size: -; j_call: TRBJ1-6; v_call: TRBV6-5; cdr3_aa: CAIGQGVNNSPLHF; cdr3_nt: TGTGCCATCGGGCAAGGGGTGAATAATTCACCCCTCCACTTT
d_call: -; clone_size: -; j_call: TRBJ2-3; v_call: TRBV5-1; cdr3_aa: CASSLGSSTDTQYF; cdr3_nt: TGCGCCAGCAGCTTGGGCAGTAGCACAGATACGCAGTATTTT
d_call: TRBD2; clone_size: -; j_call: TRBJ2-7; v_call: TRBV30; cdr3_aa: CAWSPGLASSYEQYF; cdr3_nt: TGTGCCTGGAGTCCCGGACTAGCGTCCTCCTACGAGCAGTACTTC
d_call: TRBD1; clone_size: -; j_call: TRBJ2-7; v_call: TRBV7-8; cdr3_aa: CASSPGTGTEQYF; cdr3_nt: TGTGCCAGCAGTCCCGGGACAGGGACCGAGCAGTACTTC
d_call: -; clone_size: -; j_call: TRBJ1-5; v_call: TRBV6-5; cdr3_aa: CASSYLDPEQPQHF; cdr3_nt: TGTGCCAGCAGTTACCTAGATCCAGAACAGCCCCAGCATTTT
d_call: TRBD1; clone_size: -; j_call: TRBJ1-2; v_call: TRBV3-1/TRBV3-2; cdr3_aa: CASSHSPLTGAYGYTF; cdr3_nt: TGTGCCAGCAGCCACAGCCCCCTAACAGGGGCCTATGGCTACACCTTC
d_call: -; clone_size: once; j_call: TRBJ2-7; v_call: TRBV30; cdr3_aa: CAWSVWEGGYDPYEQYF; cdr3_nt: TGTGCCTGGAGTGTGTGGGAAGGAGGGTATGATCCCTACGAGCAGTACTTC
d_call: TRBD1; clone_size: -; j_call: TRBJ1-2; v_call: TRBV7-8; cdr3_aa: CASSNRTRGRGGNYGYTF; cdr3_nt: TGTGCCAGCAGCAACCGAACCAGGGGGCGAGGAGGTAACTATGGCTACACCTTC
d_call: -; clone_size: once; j_call: TRBJ2-3; v_call: TRBV4-2; cdr3_aa: CASSQRGGASTDTQYF; cdr3_nt: TGTGCCAGCAGCCAACGGGGCGGGGCCAGCACAGATACGCAGTATTTT
d_call: -; clone_size: few; j_call: TRBJ2-1; v_call: TRBV7-7; cdr3_aa: CASSQGGTYNEQFF; cdr3_nt: TGTGCTAGCAGCCAAGGGGGAACCTACAATGAGCAGTTCTTC
d_call: TRBD2; clone_size: -; j_call: TRBJ2-3; v_call: TRBV19; cdr3_aa: CASSAALGLAGSSTDTQYF; cdr3_nt: TGTGCCAGTAGTGCTGCCCTGGGACTAGCGGGGTCTAGCACAGATACGCAGTATTTT
d_call: TRBD2; clone_size: -; j_call: TRBJ2-1; v_call: TRBV19; cdr3_aa: CASSRTSGSVVNEQFF; cdr3_nt: TGTGCCAGTAGTCGCACTAGCGGGAGTGTGGTGAATGAGCAGTTCTTC
d_call: -; clone_size: -; j_call: TRBJ2-5; v_call: TRBV5-6; cdr3_aa: CASSMKRETQYF; cdr3_nt: TGTGCCAGCAGCATGAAACGGGAGACCCAGTACTTC
d_call: -; clone_size: -; j_call: TRBJ1-5; v_call: TRBV24-1; cdr3_aa: CATSGRVGQPQHF; cdr3_nt: TGTGCCACCAGTGGCAGGGTGGGGCAGCCCCAGCATTTT
d_call: -; clone_size: -; j_call: TRBJ1-2; v_call: TRBV30; cdr3_aa: CAWARGAVYGYTF; cdr3_nt: TGTGCCTGGGCACGGGGGGCAGTCTATGGCTACACCTTC
d_call: -; clone_size: -; j_call: TRBJ2-3; v_call: TRBV24-1; cdr3_aa: CATSRRDTDTQYF; cdr3_nt: TGTGCCACCAGCCGCAGGGACACAGATACGCAGTATTTT
d_call: -; clone_size: -; j_call: TRBJ1-6; v_call: TRBV10-3; cdr3_aa: CAISAISVSSPLHF; cdr3_nt: TGTGCCATCAGTGCTATTTCGGTGTCCTCACCCCTCCACTTT
d_call: -; clone_size: -; j_call: TRBJ2-3; v_call: TRBV5-1; cdr3_aa: CASSLGVNTDTQYF; cdr3_nt: TGCGCCAGCAGCTTGGGCGTGAACACAGATACGCAGTATTTT
d_call: -; clone_size: -; j_call: TRBJ2-1; v_call: TRBV7-9; cdr3_aa: CASSLASTDTYHEQFF; cdr3_nt: TGTGCCAGCAGCTTAGCGTCAACCGATACTTACCATGAGCAGTTCTTC
d_call: -; clone_size: -; j_call: TRBJ1-6; v_call: TRBV30; cdr3_aa: CAWSGGNSPLHF; cdr3_nt: TGTGCCTGGAGCGGGGGAAATTCACCCCTCCACTTT
d_call: -; clone_size: -; j_call: TRBJ2-1; v_call: TRBV3-1/TRBV3-2; cdr3_aa: CASSLPQSGEQFF; cdr3_nt: TGTGCCAGCAGCCTACCCCAATCGGGTGAGCAGTTCTTC
d_call: TRBD1; clone_size: -; j_call: TRBJ1-6; v_call: TRBV15; cdr3_aa: CATSRDRDRPETLHF; cdr3_nt: TGTGCCACCAGCAGAGATCGGGACAGGCCTGAAACCCTCCACTTT
d_call: -; clone_size: -; j_call: TRBJ1-2; v_call: TRBV7-8; cdr3_aa: CAAGGGGGLPLGYTF; cdr3_nt: TGTGCCGCCGGAGGGGGGGGAGGACTGCCTTTAGGCTACACCTTC